The clone carrying this TCR beta chain ranks as medium-sized (0.01 to 0.1%). Its target is unknown. Amplification of TRBV12-4/TRBJ1-2 clonotypes used adaptor-ligated barcode primers. TCRdb reprocessed the multiplex PCR reads via MiXCR and lists one record per CDR3 protein. The table lists around 700 distinct CDR3 sequences, around 15% of them singletons. Overall study results and limits: Greatest tumor Treg TCR overlap was with tumor naive CD4+ cells.

This CDR3 spans 13 amino acids. Between the trimmed V and J ends, which lost 9 bases and 4 bases, there was a span of 15 bases. Naive CD4+ T cells were purified with Tregs depleted by CD25. Sequencing input: naive CD4+ T cells sorted from blood. Subset indicated: naive CD4+ T cells, CD4+CD45RA+CD25-. This TCR came from a female donor with breast cancer. V gene TRBV12-3 or TRBV12-4 combines with J gene TRBJ1-2; no clear D. The CDR3 DNA is TGTGCCAGTATCGGAGAGGGCGGCTATGGCTACACCTTC. It specifies CASIGEGGYGYTF.